A single sample gave rise to the 2 T cell receptor beta chains below, sequenced in a study of blood T cell repertoires in COVID-19 (dated by TCRdb to between 2020 and 2021). Libraries were built with the immunoSEQ multiplex PCR assay. Imported from immuneACCESS, the table was reduced by TCRdb to in-frame sequences with V and J called. These copies leave out some clones; in studies compared against another copy, an unresolved V gene accounts for under half, and the cause of the remainder is not known. The sample table records fewer than 150,000 clones; about 77% of these occur just once. Together, the top ten hold roughly 20% of the sample. Sequenced material: peripheral blood. The origin of the receptors is an elderly man with acute or convalescent COVID-19.

The chain joins TRBV28 to TRBJ2-1; no reliable D call. Germline-derived CDR1 and CDR2 are MDHEN and SYDVKM. The CDR3 is 10 residues long. Trimming removed 4 bases at V and 15 bases at J, with 10 bases between. CDR3 region: CASSSLQRFF. CDR3 bases: TGTGCCAGCAGTTCCCTCCAGCGGTTCTTC.

This chain uses TRBV7-9 with TRBJ2-5; 10 nucleotides line up with TRBD2. J lost 1 base, V lost 2 bases, and 7 bases had no gene match. CDR1 and CDR2 from the germline V gene are SEHNR and FQNEAQ (reference sequence). The CDR3 sequence is 17 residues long. CDR3 coding DNA: TGTGCCAGCAGCTTAATAGGCCTAGCGGGGGCCCAAGAGACCCAGTACTTC. It codes for CASSLIGLAGAQETQYF.